This paragraph reports one TCR beta chain. Its cognate antigen is unknown. These data belong to a study of vaccination and CD4 T cells after COVID-19. Cultured CD4+ T-cell DNA underwent Oncomine TCR Beta short-read sequencing. From the PCR reads, TCRdb called clonotypes with MiXCR, one entry per CDR3 protein. Found here are about 19,000 distinct CDR3 sequences, 70% to 80% of them singletons; the top ten hold around 6%. This CDR3 is 14 amino acids long. Looked up from germline, CDR1 is LNHDA and CDR2 is SQIVND (reference sequence). Trimming shortened V by 6 bases and J by 1 base, and 9 bases separated the two germline ends. Treatment given: approximately nine-day PBMC culture with coronavirus spike peptide pools or control peptides (ViraFEST assay).

This receptor was obtained from a human donor who had recovered from COVID-19. Specimen: CD4+ T cells from blood, cultured in vitro. J is TRBJ2-2 and V is TRBV19; possible D gene TRBD1, 6 bases. CDR3 in DNA: TGTGCCAGTAGGCTAGGGGGGAACACCGGGGAGCTGTTTTTT. Its protein is CASRLGGNTGELFF.